The source of this T cell receptor beta chain is a study of cytomegalovirus exposure and HLA in healthy donors (dated by TCRdb to the late 2010s). In the study overall: The 500 to 700 repertoires of the first cohort and the 120 or so validation repertoires were produced on the same platform, according to a later analysis. The study was designed to test whether signatures of past pathogen exposure could be identified by cataloging public T cell receptors. In addition to the first cohort of 650 to 750 subjects, a separate validation cohort of 120 different subjects was used. The study combined high-throughput TCR immunosequencing, statistical association of individual TCRs with disease status, and machine learning to predict cytomegalovirus infection status. The investigation overall reported the following: In both the original and validation cohorts, the classifier was reported to diagnose cytomegalovirus status with high specificity and sensitivity. Subsequent analysis determined that TCRs grouped into clusters in the first cohort also showed a tendency toward co-occurrence across the roughly 110 validation repertoires, and 85% to 95% of cluster scores exceeded 0. A later analysis lacked HLA typing for the validation cohort, so it scored co-occurrence in that cohort across all 110 or so repertoires. A few of the identified cytomegalovirus-associated TCR beta chains were confirmed in vitro to be specific for cytomegalovirus antigens. The authors suggested that the approach could potentially be generalized to other disease states and immunological phenotypes. Most TCR sequences were observed very rarely across donors, whereas some public TCRs were present in many individuals. The study gave a list of some 150 TCR beta chains associated with cytomegalovirus.

Of note for this clone: What this receptor recognizes is not known. No base-level quality is on record; no much larger clone is a single base apart.

Separate from the approximately 670-subject first cohort, the validation cohort of 95 to 150 subjects was the group to which the donors belonged. The library was built by means of the immunoSEQ multiplex PCR assay. Per the original workflow: To diagnose cytomegalovirus status from the catalog of TCR beta chain sequences, a statistical classification framework was built. The table comes from immuneACCESS by way of TCRdb, which keeps in-frame sequences with V and J called. Part of the clones is missing from these tables; in studies checked, under half for an unresolved V gene and the rest for unknown reasons. D and trimming were read from the DNA, whereas the V and J calls and clone size are those reported in that table. The sample records hundreds of thousands of clones, 86% of which are singletons. Together, the top ten hold 0.83% of the sample. The source is a woman aged 18-35 years in good health and CMV-seronegative. Sequenced input: PBMCs.

The CDR3 reads as follows: CAGQRGAYEKLFF. The nucleotides read TGTGCCGGACAGAGGGGCGCGTATGAAAAACTGTTTTTT. The chain was built from TRBV30 and TRBJ1-4, with TRBD1 as a weak D call on 6 bases. As encoded in the germline V gene (reference sequence), CDR1 is GTSNPN while CDR2 is SVGIG. Including the terminal cysteine and phenylalanine, the CDR3 comprises 13 residues. The kept DNA is CDR3 alone, 39 bases in frame from the first base. V loses 8 bases, J loses 6 bases, and the germline ends lie 16 bases apart.